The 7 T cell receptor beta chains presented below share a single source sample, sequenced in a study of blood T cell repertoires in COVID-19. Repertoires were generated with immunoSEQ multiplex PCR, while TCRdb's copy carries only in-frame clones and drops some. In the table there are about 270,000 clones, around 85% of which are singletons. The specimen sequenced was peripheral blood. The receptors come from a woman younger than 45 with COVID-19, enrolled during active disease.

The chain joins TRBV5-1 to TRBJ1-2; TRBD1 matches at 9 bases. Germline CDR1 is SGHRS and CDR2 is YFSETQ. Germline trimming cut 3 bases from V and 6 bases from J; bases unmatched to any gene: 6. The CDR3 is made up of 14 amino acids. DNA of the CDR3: TGCGCCAGCAGCTCACCCGGGACAGGGAATGGCTACACCTTC. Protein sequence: CASSSPGTGNGYTF.

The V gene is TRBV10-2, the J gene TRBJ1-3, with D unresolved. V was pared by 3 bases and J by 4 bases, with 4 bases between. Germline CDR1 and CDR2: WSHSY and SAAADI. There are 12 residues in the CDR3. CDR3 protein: CASSDSGNTIYF. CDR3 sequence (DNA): TGCGCCAGCAGTGATTCGGGAAACACCATATATTTT.

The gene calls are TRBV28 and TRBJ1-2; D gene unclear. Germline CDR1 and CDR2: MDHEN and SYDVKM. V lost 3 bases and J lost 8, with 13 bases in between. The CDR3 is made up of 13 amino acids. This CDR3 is CASSFRVMWGYTF. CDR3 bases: TGTGCCAGCAGTTTTCGGGTGATGTGGGGCTACACCTTC.

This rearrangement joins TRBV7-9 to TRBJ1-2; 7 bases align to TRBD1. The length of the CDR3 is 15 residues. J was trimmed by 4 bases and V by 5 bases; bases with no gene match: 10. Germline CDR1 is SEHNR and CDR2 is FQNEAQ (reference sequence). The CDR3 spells CASSPRDSSVYGYTF. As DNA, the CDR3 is TGTGCCAGCAGCCCCCGGGACAGCTCCGTCTATGGCTACACCTTC.

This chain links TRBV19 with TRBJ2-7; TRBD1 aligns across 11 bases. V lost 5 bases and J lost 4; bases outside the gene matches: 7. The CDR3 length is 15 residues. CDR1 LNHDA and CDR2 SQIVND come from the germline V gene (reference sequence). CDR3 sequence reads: CASSSGTGGIYEQYF. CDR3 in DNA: TGTGCCAGTAGTTCCGGGACAGGGGGGATTTACGAGCAGTACTTC.

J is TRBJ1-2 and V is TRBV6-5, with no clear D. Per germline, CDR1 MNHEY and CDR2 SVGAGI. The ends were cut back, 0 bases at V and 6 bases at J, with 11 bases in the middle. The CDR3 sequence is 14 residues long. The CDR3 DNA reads TGTGCCAGCAGTTACTCGTTGAGGGAGAATGGCTACACCTTC. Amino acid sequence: CASSYSLRENGYTF.

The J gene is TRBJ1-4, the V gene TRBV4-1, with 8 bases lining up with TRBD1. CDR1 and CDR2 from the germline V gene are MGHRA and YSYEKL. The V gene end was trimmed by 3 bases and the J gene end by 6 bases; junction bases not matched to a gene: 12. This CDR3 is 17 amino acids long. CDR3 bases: TGCGCCAGCAGCCAGACCGCCATACAGGGGGGGTATGAAAAACTGTTTTTT. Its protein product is CASSQTAIQGGYEKLFF.